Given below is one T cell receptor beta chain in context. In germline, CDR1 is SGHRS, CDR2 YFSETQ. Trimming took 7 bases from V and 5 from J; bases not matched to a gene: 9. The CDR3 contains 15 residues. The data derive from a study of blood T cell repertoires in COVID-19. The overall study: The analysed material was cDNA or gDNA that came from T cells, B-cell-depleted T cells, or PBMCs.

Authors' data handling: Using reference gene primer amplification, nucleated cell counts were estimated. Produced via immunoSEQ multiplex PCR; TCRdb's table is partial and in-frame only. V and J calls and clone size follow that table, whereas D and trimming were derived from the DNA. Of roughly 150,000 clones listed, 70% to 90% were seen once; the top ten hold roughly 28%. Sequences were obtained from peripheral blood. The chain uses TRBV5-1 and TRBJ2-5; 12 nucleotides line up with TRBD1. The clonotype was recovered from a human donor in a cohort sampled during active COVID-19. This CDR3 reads CASRNRDRGLETQYF. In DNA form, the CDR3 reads TGCGCCAGCCGAAATAGGGACAGGGGGCTGGAGACCCAGTACTTC.